The 11 T cell receptor beta chains reported below all come from one sample, sequenced in a study of blood T cells in healthy people across ages. The authors ran a second PCR of about 6 to 11 cycles using a sample-barcoded 5' primer and a J-beta primer mix. One entry per CDR3 protein, called by TCRdb with MiXCR from the 5' RACE reads. The profile shows 1.2 million to 1.5 million distinct CDR3 sequences, roughly 45% of them singletons. The sequenced sample consisted of blood. The source is a woman under 30 in good health.

The chain couples TRBV28 to TRBJ2-7; TRBD2 might be the D (6 bases). With 1 base removed from V and 3 bases from J, the gap between germline ends came to 16 bases. The CDR3 runs 16 residues. Per germline, CDR1 MDHEN and CDR2 SYDVKM. CDR3 in amino acids: CASSLSVGGSDYEQYF. CDR3 nucleotides: TGTGCCAGCAGTTTATCCGTTGGGGGGTCCGACTACGAGCAGTACTTC. The full variable domain, its missing parts supplied by reference TRBV28 and TRBJ2-7, is DVKVTQSSRYLVKRTGEKVFLECVQDMDHENMFWYRQDPGLGLRLIYFSYDVKMKEKGDIPEGYSVSREKKERFSLILESASTNQTSMYLCASSLSVGGSDYEQYFGPGTRLTVT.

This clonotype was seen a few times. This sequence joins TRBV5-1 and TRBJ1-4, with 7 bases fitting TRBD1. Germline V gene lookup returns CDR1 SGHRS and CDR2 YFSETQ. The CDR3 runs to 16 residues. V lost 3 bases and J lost 8; bases outside the gene matches: 13. The CDR3 loop is CASSYGLGRGFEKLFF. In DNA form, the CDR3 reads TGCGCCAGCAGCTACGGCCTCGGCAGGGGGTTCGAAAAACTGTTTTTT.

This clonotype was counted only a few times. The chain carries TRBV7-2 and TRBJ2-5; D gene unclear. The tail of the sequence fits TRBJ2-7 better, so the J call may be wrong. The CDR3 covers 14 residues. CDR1 is SGHTA and CDR2 is FQGNSA in the germline V gene. The chain's CDR3 is CASSLELGTYEQYF. The CDR3 bases are TGTGCCAGCAGCTTAGAGTTAGGGACCTACGAGCAGTACTTC.

V is TRBV10-3 and J is TRBJ2-1, with 14 bases aligning to TRBD2. Unmatched junction bases numbered 3, after V lost 3 bases and J lost 8 bases. The germline CDR1 and CDR2 sequences are ENHRY and SYGVKD. This CDR3 comprises 15 residues. The CDR3 sequence is CAISEGLAGGYEQFF. In DNA, the CDR3 is TGTGCCATCAGTGAAGGACTAGCGGGAGGCTATGAGCAGTTCTTC.

This clonotype was seen a handful of times. This chain uses TRBV18 with TRBJ1-1, with D perhaps TRBD1 (5 bases). V was clipped by 6 bases and J by 1 base, with 9 bases between them. Germline CDR1 is KGHSH and CDR2 is LQKENI. The CDR3 totals 13 residues. Written as DNA, the CDR3 is TGTGCCAGCTCCACCAGGGAGAACACTGAAGCTTTCTTT. This gives the protein CASSTRENTEAFF.

This chain links TRBV30 with TRBJ2-1, with 12 bases aligning to TRBD2. This CDR3 contains 12 residues. V lost 4 bases, J lost 13 bases, and 5 bases stayed unmatched. Germline V gene sequence: CDR1 GTSNPN, CDR2 SVGIG (reference sequence). The CDR3 region is CAWTKTSGSQFF. For the CDR3, the DNA is TGTGCCTGGACGAAGACTAGCGGGAGTCAGTTCTTC.

The chain links TRBV3-1 to TRBJ1-2; D unresolved. CDR3 length: 14 amino acids. Germline CDR1 LGHDT, CDR2 YNNKEL (reference sequence). V was trimmed by 0 bases and J by 7 bases, leaving 12 bases between them. In DNA, the CDR3 is TGTGCCAGCAGCCAAGATCTAGGAACACCTGGCTACACCTTC. This codes for CASSQDLGTPGYTF. The variable domain in full, completed from reference TRBV3-1 and TRBJ1-2, reads DTAVSQTPKYLVTQMGNDKSIKCEQNLGHDTMYWYKQDSKKFLKIMFSYNNKELIINETVPNRFSPKSPDKAHLNLHINSLELGDSAVYFCASSQDLGTPGYTFGSGTRLTVV.

This clonotype turned up a few times. The chain is built from TRBV7-2 and TRBJ2-3; TRBD2 agrees at 9 bases. This CDR3 is 15 amino acids long. V gave up 2 bases and J gave up 2 bases; unmatched junction bases: 2. Looked up from germline, CDR1 is SGHTA and CDR2 is FQGNSA. The CDR3 DNA reads TGTGCCAGCAGCTTACTAGCGGGGATCACAGATACGCAGTATTTT. Residues: CASSLLAGITDTQYF.

CDR3 residues: CASSFDANARLFF. The CDR3 region has the DNA TGTGCCAGCAGTTTCGACGCGAATGCTCGGCTGTTTTTT. J is TRBJ1-4 and V is TRBV27; no firm D call. Germline-derived CDR1 and CDR2 are MNHEY and SMNVEV (reference sequence). V dropped 3 bases and J dropped 14 bases, with 16 bases sitting between them. CDR3 length: 13 residues. Full variable domain (rest looked up from reference TRBV27 and TRBJ1-4): EAQVTQNPRYLITVTGKKLTVTCSQNMNHEYMSWYRQDPGLGLRQIYYSMNVEVTDKGDVPEGYKVSRKEKRNFPLILESPSPNQTSLYFCASSFDANARLFFGSGTQLSVL.

V usage is TRBV20-1 and J usage is TRBJ2-3, with 13 nucleotides matching TRBD2. From germline, CDR1 is DFQATT and CDR2 SNEGSKA (reference sequence). Unmatched junction bases numbered 9, after V lost 4 bases and J lost 2 bases. The CDR3 runs to 17 residues. CDR3 in DNA: TGCAGTGCTACGGGACTAGCGGGGCTAGAAATCACAGATACGCAGTATTTT. Protein: CSATGLAGLEITDTQYF.

This clonotype was seen just once. The V call is TRBV6-5, the J call TRBJ2-5, with D perhaps TRBD1 (5 bases). In germline, CDR1 is MNHEY, CDR2 SVGAGI. The CDR3 is 14 amino acids. Trimming removed 8 bases from V and 11 bases from J, with 24 bases in between. CDR3 in amino acids: CASGRPGQLNEQYF. CDR3 in DNA: TGTGCCAGCGGTCGGCCAGGGCAGCTCAATGAGCAGTACTTC.